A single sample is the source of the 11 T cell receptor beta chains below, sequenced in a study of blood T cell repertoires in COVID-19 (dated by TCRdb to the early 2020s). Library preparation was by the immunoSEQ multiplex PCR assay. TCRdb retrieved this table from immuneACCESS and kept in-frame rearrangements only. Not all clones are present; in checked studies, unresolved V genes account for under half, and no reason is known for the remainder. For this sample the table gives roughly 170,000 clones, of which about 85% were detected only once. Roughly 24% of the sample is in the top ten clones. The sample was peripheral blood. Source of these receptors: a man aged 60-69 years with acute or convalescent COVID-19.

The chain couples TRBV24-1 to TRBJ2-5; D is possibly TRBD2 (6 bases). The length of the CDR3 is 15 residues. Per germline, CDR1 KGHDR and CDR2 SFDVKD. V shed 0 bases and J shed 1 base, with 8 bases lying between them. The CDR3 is CATSDLKGGQETQYF. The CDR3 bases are TGTGCCACCAGTGATTTGAAGGGAGGCCAAGAGACCCAGTACTTC.

The CDR3: CASSVTTGYGYTF. In DNA, the CDR3 is TGTGCCAGCAGTGTAACTACAGGATATGGCTACACCTTC. This chain joins TRBV12-3 or TRBV12-4 and TRBJ1-2, with D perhaps TRBD1 (5 bases). This CDR3 is built from 13 residues. V lost 5 bases and J lost 5, with 12 bases in between.

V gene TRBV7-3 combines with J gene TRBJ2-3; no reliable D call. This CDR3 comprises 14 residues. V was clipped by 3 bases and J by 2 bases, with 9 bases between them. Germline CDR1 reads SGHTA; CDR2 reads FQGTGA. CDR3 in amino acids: CASSFSPSTDTQYF. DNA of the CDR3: TGTGCCAGCAGCTTCTCCCCTTCCACAGATACGCAGTATTTT. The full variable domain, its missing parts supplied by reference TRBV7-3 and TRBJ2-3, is GAGVSQTPSNKVTEKGKYVELRCDPISGHTALYWYRQSLGQGPEFLIYFQGTGAADDSGLPNDRFFAVRPEGSVSTLKIQRTERGDSAVYLCASSFSPSTDTQYFGPGTRLTVL.

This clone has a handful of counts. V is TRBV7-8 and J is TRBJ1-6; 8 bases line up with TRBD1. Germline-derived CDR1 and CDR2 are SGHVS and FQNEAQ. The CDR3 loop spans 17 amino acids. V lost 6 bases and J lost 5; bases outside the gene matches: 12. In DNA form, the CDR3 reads TGTGCCAGCAGTAAGGGGCAGGGGGCACCGGATAATTCACCCCTCCACTTT. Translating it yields CASSKGQGAPDNSPLHF.

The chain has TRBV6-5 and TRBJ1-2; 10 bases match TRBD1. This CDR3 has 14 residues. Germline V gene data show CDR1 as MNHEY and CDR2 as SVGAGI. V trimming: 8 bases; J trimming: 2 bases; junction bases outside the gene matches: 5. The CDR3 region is CASGLGQGNYGYTF. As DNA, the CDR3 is TGTGCCAGCGGCCTGGGACAGGGGAACTATGGCTACACCTTC.

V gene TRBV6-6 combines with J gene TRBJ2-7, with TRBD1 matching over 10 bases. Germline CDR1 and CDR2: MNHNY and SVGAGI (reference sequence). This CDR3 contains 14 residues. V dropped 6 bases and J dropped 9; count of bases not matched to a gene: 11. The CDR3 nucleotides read TGTGCCAGCAGCCCCCGGGACAGGGGTTTAGGGCAGTACGTC. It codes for CASSPRDRGLGQYV.

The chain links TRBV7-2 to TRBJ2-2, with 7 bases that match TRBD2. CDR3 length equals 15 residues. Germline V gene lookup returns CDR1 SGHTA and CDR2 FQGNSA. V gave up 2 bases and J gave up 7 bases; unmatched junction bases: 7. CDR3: CASSLSGISVGELFF. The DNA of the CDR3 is TGTGCCAGCAGCTTAAGCGGGATATCGGTCGGGGAGCTGTTTTTT. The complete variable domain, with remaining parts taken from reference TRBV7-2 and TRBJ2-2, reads GAGVSQSPSNKVTEKGKDVELRCDPISGHTALYWYRQSLGQGLEFLIYFQGNSAPDKSGLPSDRFSAERTGGSVSTLTIQRTQQEDSAVYLCASSLSGISVGELFFGEGSRLTVL.

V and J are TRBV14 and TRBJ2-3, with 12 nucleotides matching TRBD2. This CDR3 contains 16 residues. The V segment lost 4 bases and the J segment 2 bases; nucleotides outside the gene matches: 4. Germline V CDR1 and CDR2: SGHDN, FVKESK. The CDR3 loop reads CASSPTSGGITDTQYF. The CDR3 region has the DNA TGTGCCAGCAGCCCGACTAGCGGGGGTATCACAGATACGCAGTATTTT.

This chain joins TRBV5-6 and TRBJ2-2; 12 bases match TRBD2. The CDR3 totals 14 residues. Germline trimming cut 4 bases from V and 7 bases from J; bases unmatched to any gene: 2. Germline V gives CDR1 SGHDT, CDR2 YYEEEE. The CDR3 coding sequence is TGTGCCAGCAGCCGGACTAGCGGGATCGGGGAGCTGTTTTTT. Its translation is CASSRTSGIGELFF.

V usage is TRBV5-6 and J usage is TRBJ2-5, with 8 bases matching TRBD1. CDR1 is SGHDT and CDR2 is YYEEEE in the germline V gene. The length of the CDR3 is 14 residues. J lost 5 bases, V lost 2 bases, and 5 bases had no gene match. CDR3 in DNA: TGTGCCAGCAGCTTCCGTCAGGGGGCCGAGACCCAGTACTTC. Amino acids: CASSFRQGAETQYF. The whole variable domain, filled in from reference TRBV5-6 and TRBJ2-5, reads DAGVTQSPTHLIKTRGQQVTLRCSPKSGHDTVSWYQQALGQGPQFIFQYYEEEERQRGNFPDRFSGHQFPNYSSELNVNALLLGDSALYLCASSFRQGAETQYFGPGTRLLVL.

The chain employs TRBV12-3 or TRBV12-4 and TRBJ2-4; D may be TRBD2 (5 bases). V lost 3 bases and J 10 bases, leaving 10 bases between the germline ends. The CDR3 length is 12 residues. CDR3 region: CASSFLRGIQYF. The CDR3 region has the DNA TGTGCCAGCAGTTTTCTTCGGGGAATTCAGTACTTC.